Listed here are 28 T cell receptor beta chains from one sample, sequenced in a study of cytomegalovirus exposure and HLA in healthy donors. The PCR ran on 60 Vbeta and 13 Jbeta primers. Assay: immunoSEQ multiplex PCR; the TCRdb copy retains only in-frame clones and omits some. The repertoire holds 85,000 to 90,000 clones, around 74% seen once, with roughly a tenth in the top ten. Sequencing was performed on PBMCs. All receptors come from a man aged 25 to 40 in good health and CMV-seropositive.

The chain couples TRBV30 to TRBJ2-7; a possible D gene is TRBD1 (5 bases). Germline assignment: CDR1 GTSNPN and CDR2 SVGIG (reference sequence). CDR3 length: 14 residues. V lost 2 bases to trimming and J lost 2 bases, with 13 bases between them. CDR3 loop: CAWSPPGHPYEQYF. In nucleotides, the CDR3 is TGTGCCTGGAGTCCCCCAGGGCACCCCTACGAGCAGTACTTC.

This clone has a handful of counts. Other DNA sequences from this sample encode an identical CDR3 as well. V and J are TRBV7-3 and TRBJ2-1, with 10 positions matching TRBD2. The V segment lost 5 bases and the J segment 3 bases; nucleotides outside the gene matches: 7. The CDR3 runs 16 residues. CDR1 and CDR2 (germline): SGHTA, FQGTGA. This CDR3 is CASSLSLAGDYNEQFF. In nucleotides, the CDR3 is TGTGCCAGCAGCCTCTCCCTAGCGGGAGACTACAATGAGCAGTTCTTC.

The count of this clone is one. J is TRBJ2-7 and V is TRBV2; tentatively, D is TRBD2 (6 bases). There are 17 residues in the CDR3. Germline values: CDR1 SNHLY, CDR2 FYNNEI. Between the trimmed V and J ends, which lost 4 bases and 2 bases, there was a span of 21 bases. The CDR3 here is CASSVPGVGSQPYEQYF. Written as DNA, the CDR3 is TGTGCCAGCAGTGTGCCGGGGGTCGGGAGTCAGCCCTACGAGCAGTACTTC.

The J gene is TRBJ2-6, the V gene TRBV7-9; D not resolved. CDR1 is SEHNR and CDR2 is FQNEAQ in the germline V gene (reference sequence). The CDR3 runs 17 residues. Between the trimmed V and J ends, which lost 1 base and 4 bases, there was a span of 14 bases. The CDR3 protein is CASSLVVTLAGANVLTF. The CDR3 nucleotides read TGTGCCAGCAGCTTAGTTGTAACTCTTGCGGGGGCCAACGTCCTGACTTTC.

The rearrangement joins TRBV7-2 to TRBJ2-3; D perhaps matches TRBD2 (6 bases). Germline CDR1 and CDR2: SGHTA and FQGNSA. V was cut by 2 bases and J by 0 bases, with 12 bases left in between. This CDR3 region has 16 residues. The CDR3 region has the DNA TGTGCCAGCAGCTTATACTCGGCGGGGAGCACAGATACGCAGTATTTT. Amino acids: CASSLYSAGSTDTQYF.

CDR3 sequence: CASSLGGDRGPISYEQYF. CDR3 bases: TGCGCCAGCAGCTTGGGGGGGGACAGGGGGCCGATCTCCTACGAGCAGTACTTC. The chain uses TRBV5-1 and TRBJ2-7, with TRBD1 identical over 12 bases. The CDR3 consists of 18 residues. V shed 0 bases and J 0 bases; nucleotides not matched to a gene: 7. Per the germline V gene, CDR1 is SGHRS and CDR2 is YFSETQ.

This rearrangement joins TRBV11-1 to TRBJ2-7; TRBD2 matches 8 bases. CDR3 length equals 14 residues. V was pared by 0 bases and J by 5 bases, with 3 bases of the junction left unmatched. CDR1 SGHAT and CDR2 FQDESV come from the germline V gene (reference sequence). The CDR3, as DNA: TGTGCCAGCAGCTTAGCCTCGACTAGCGACGAGCAGTACTTC. Translating gives CASSLASTSDEQYF.

J is TRBJ2-2 and V is TRBV2, with 10 bases identical to TRBD1. Per the germline V gene, CDR1 is SNHLY and CDR2 is FYNNEI. V shed 8 bases and J 5 bases; nucleotides not matched to a gene: 8. This CDR3 comprises 15 residues. This CDR3 reads CASRQGATRTGELFF. CDR3 bases: TGTGCCAGCCGACAGGGGGCAACGAGGACCGGGGAGCTGTTTTTT.

The rearrangement uses TRBV30 and TRBJ1-2, with D tentatively TRBD1 (5 bases). This CDR3 region has 14 residues. Trimming stripped 3 bases from V and 4 bases from J, with 15 bases between. Germline V gene lookup returns CDR1 GTSNPN and CDR2 SVGIG (reference sequence). In DNA form, the CDR3 reads TGTGCCTGGAGGCTTCCAGGGCTTGGCTATGGCTACACCTTC. The encoded protein is CAWRLPGLGYGYTF. Supplemented by reference TRBV30 and TRBJ1-2, the full variable domain reads SQTIHQWPATLVQPVGSPLSLECTVEGTSNPNLYWYRQAAGRGLQLLFYSVGIGQISSEVPQNLSASRPQDRQFILSSKKLLLSDSGFYLCAWRLPGLGYGYTFGSGTRLTVV.

The chain joins TRBV19 to TRBJ2-3; perhaps TRBD2 as D (5 bases). V shed 5 bases and J shed 8 bases, with 17 bases lying between them. Germline CDR1 reads LNHDA; CDR2 reads SQIVND (reference sequence). The CDR3 has 14 residues. The DNA of the CDR3 is TGTGCCAGTAGTTGGACTGCCACAGATGGTACGCAGTATTTT. Its translation is CASSWTATDGTQYF.

This chain uses TRBV7-9 with TRBJ2-1; maybe TRBD2 (7 bases). Trimming left V 5 bases short and J 4 bases short, with 15 bases between. Germline CDR1 reads SEHNR; CDR2 reads FQNEAQ (reference sequence). This CDR3 comprises 15 residues. The CDR3 protein is CASSPRGGEYNEQFF. CDR3 DNA sequence: TGTGCCAGCAGCCCAAGGGGGGGCGAATACAATGAGCAGTTCTTC. Together with reference TRBV7-9 and TRBJ2-1, the CDR3 gives the full variable domain: DTGVSQNPRHKITKRGQNVTFRCDPISEHNRLYWYRQTLGQGPEFLTYFQNEAQLEKSRLLSDRFSAERPKGSFSTLEIQRTEQGDSAMYLCASSPRGGEYNEQFFGPGTRLTVL.

The chain links TRBV6-5 to TRBJ2-7; D remains ambiguous. The germline gives CDR1 MNHEY, CDR2 SVGAGI. V lost 6 bases to trimming and J lost 2 bases, with 14 bases between them. This CDR3 comprises 14 residues. The CDR3 spells CASRVTRFTYEQYF. The CDR3 DNA is TGTGCCAGCAGAGTGACACGTTTCACCTACGAGCAGTACTTC.

Only a few counts were recorded for this clone. The CDR3 protein is CASSHRTGGGEKLFF. In nucleotides, the CDR3 is TGTGCCAGCAGTCACAGGACAGGGGGTGGTGAAAAACTGTTTTTT. The gene calls are TRBV5-4 and TRBJ1-4; 10 positions match TRBD1. V shed 5 bases and J 7 bases; nucleotides not matched to a gene: 8. Germline loops: CDR1 SGHNT, CDR2 YYREEE (reference sequence). The CDR3 contains 15 residues.

A few counts support this clone. This sequence joins TRBV6-5 and TRBJ1-4; D uncertain. The V gene's germline CDR1 is MNHEY and CDR2 SVGAGI. This CDR3 region has 14 residues. Trimming stripped 0 bases from V and 8 bases from J, with 10 bases between. The CDR3 DNA is TGTGCCAGCAGTTACTCGTTGAGAGGGGAAAAACTGTTTTTT. This sequence encodes CASSYSLRGEKLFF.

The gene calls are TRBV19 and TRBJ1-1; 8 positions match TRBD1. V was clipped by 4 bases and J by 1 base; unmatched bases: 5. CDR3 size: 15 residues. Germline values: CDR1 LNHDA, CDR2 SQIVND (reference sequence). The CDR3 spells CASSTRQGWNTEAFF. The CDR3 bases are TGTGCCAGTAGTACCCGACAGGGGTGGAACACTGAAGCTTTCTTT.

The CDR3 sequence: CASSHHGRGSYNSPLHF. The CDR3 nucleotides read TGCGCCAGCAGCCACCACGGACGGGGCTCCTATAATTCACCCCTCCACTTT. This sequence joins TRBV4-3 and TRBJ1-6; D is ambiguous. Germline V lookup: CDR1 LGHNA, CDR2 YSLEER. Trimming cost V 3 bases and J 0 bases, with 12 bases left between them. This CDR3 is 17 amino acids long.

J is TRBJ2-5 and V is TRBV11-2; the D gene is possibly TRBD2 (6 bases). Germline CDR1 is SGHAT and CDR2 is FQNNGV. CDR3 length equals 16 residues. V gave up 1 base and J gave up 3 bases, with 15 bases separating them. As DNA, the CDR3 is TGTGCCAGCAGCTTAGGGATCCTCCGGGAGAAAGAGACCCAGTACTTC. Its translation is CASSLGILREKETQYF.

The chain uses TRBV6-1 and TRBJ2-2; the D is unclear. Germline lookup yields CDR1 MNHNS and CDR2 SASEGT. The CDR3 loop spans 15 amino acids. V lost 2 bases to trimming and J lost 0 bases, with 7 bases between them. CDR3 sequence (DNA): TGTGCCAGCAGTGAAACACGCCCGAACACCGGGGAGCTGTTTTTT. Translated: CASSETRPNTGELFF.

This sequence joins TRBV10-2 and TRBJ2-5; TRBD2 matches at 9 bases. CDR1 WSHSY and CDR2 SAAADI come from the germline V gene. This CDR3 is 12 amino acids long. J was trimmed by 9 bases and V by 5 bases; bases with no gene match: 4. The CDR3 coding sequence is TGCGCCAGCAGTAGCGGGGGGTCGGCCCAGTACTTC. This codes for CASSSGGSAQYF.

V is TRBV18 and J is TRBJ2-1; tentatively, D is TRBD1 (6 bases). This CDR3 spans 14 amino acids. From germline, CDR1 is KGHSH and CDR2 LQKENI. V was shortened by 3 bases and J by 5 bases, with 11 bases between the two germline ends. In DNA, the CDR3 is TGTGCCAGCTCACCGGGACATCCTAACAATGAGCAGTTCTTC. Translating gives CASSPGHPNNEQFF.

This rearrangement joins TRBV7-3 to TRBJ2-2; TRBD2 matches at 16 bases. This CDR3 is built from 19 residues. Germline assignment: CDR1 SGHTA and CDR2 FQGTGA. J gave up 4 bases and V 4 bases, and 9 bases lay outside the gene matches. Here the CDR3 DNA reads TGTGCCAGCAGCTGGACGGGACTAGCGGGGGGGCTTGGCACCGGGGAGCTGTTTTTT. Protein product: CASSWTGLAGGLGTGELFF.

V gene TRBV9 combines with J gene TRBJ2-3; TRBD2 might be the D (5 bases). The CDR3 length is 13 residues. Per germline, CDR1 SGDLS and CDR2 YYNGEE. Trimming took 2 bases from V and 6 from J, leaving 10 bases between them. The CDR3 nucleotides are TGTGCCAGCAGCGTTGCTAGCCCGGATACGCAGTATTTT. This encodes CASSVASPDTQYF.

About this clone: Other nucleotide sequences from this sample produce the same CDR3. The chain joins TRBV29-1 to TRBJ1-2; D is unresolved. V lost 1 base, J lost 5 bases, and 8 bases lay in between. There are 12 residues in the CDR3. Germline V gene lookup returns CDR1 SQVTM and CDR2 ANQGSEA. CDR3 sequence: CSVEGPGYGYTF. CDR3 DNA: TGCAGCGTTGAAGGTCCAGGTTATGGCTACACCTTC.

The rearrangement joins TRBV6-1 to TRBJ2-4; D perhaps matches TRBD1 (6 bases). There are 16 residues in the CDR3. V shed 3 bases and J shed 7 bases, with 19 bases lying between them. Per germline, CDR1 MNHNS and CDR2 SASEGT. CDR3 DNA: TGTGCCAGCAGTGATCTTTTCGGGACACAGACGAACATTCAGTACTTC. The encoded protein is CASSDLFGTQTNIQYF.

The chain couples TRBV7-9 to TRBJ1-2; D unclear. Per the germline V gene, CDR1 is SEHNR and CDR2 is FQNEAQ (reference sequence). V lost 1 base, J lost 0 bases, and 6 bases lay in between. This CDR3 is built from 14 residues. The CDR3 bases are TGTGCCAGCAGCTTAGTTCAGACTAACTATGGCTACACCTTC. Protein product: CASSLVQTNYGYTF.

This clone was seen ten or more times. This sequence joins TRBV4-3 and TRBJ2-7; TRBD1 agrees at 9 bases. With 1 base clipped from V and 1 base from J, the junction kept 5 bases outside the gene matches. CDR1 and CDR2 from the germline V gene are LGHNA and YSLEER. This CDR3 is 16 amino acids long. CDR3 sequence: CASSQGVGTGSYEQYF. The CDR3 region has the DNA TGCGCCAGCAGCCAAGGGGTCGGGACAGGGTCCTACGAGCAGTACTTC.

This clone was seen once. The chain uses TRBV30 and TRBJ2-7; 7 bases fit TRBD1. The germline V gene encodes CDR1 GTSNPN and CDR2 SVGIG (reference sequence). J gave up 3 bases and V 2 bases, and 4 bases lay outside the gene matches. The CDR3 loop spans 13 amino acids. The CDR3 DNA is TGTGCCTGGAGTACGACAGGGCTCTACGAGCAGTACTTC. Residues: CAWSTTGLYEQYF. Combining the CDR3 with reference TRBV30 and TRBJ2-7 gives the whole variable domain SQTIHQWPATLVQPVGSPLSLECTVEGTSNPNLYWYRQAAGRGLQLLFYSVGIGQISSEVPQNLSASRPQDRQFILSSKKLLLSDSGFYLCAWSTTGLYEQYFGPGTRLTVT.

V is TRBV7-9 and J is TRBJ2-3, with 13 bases identical to TRBD2. This CDR3 is 16 amino acids long. V was clipped by 5 bases and J by 3 bases; unmatched bases: 5. CDR1 SEHNR and CDR2 FQNEAQ come from the germline V gene (reference sequence). In DNA form, the CDR3 reads TGTGCCAGCAGCCCATGGACTAGCGGGGGTACAGATACGCAGTATTTT. Protein product: CASSPWTSGGTDTQYF.